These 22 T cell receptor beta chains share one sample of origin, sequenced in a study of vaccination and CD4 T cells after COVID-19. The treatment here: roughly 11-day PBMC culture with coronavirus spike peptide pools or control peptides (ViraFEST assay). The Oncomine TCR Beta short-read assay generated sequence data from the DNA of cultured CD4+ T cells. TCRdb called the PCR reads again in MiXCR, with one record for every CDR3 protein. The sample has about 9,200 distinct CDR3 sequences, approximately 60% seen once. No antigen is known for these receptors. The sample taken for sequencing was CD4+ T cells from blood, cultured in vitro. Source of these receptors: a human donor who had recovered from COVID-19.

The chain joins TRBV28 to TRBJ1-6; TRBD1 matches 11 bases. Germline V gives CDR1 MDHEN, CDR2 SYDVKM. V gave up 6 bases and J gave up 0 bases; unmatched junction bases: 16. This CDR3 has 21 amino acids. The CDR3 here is CASSLLGRDRGVGSYNSPLHF. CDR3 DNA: TGTGCCAGCAGCCTTTTGGGCCGGGACAGGGGGGTAGGCTCCTATAATTCACCCCTCCACTTT.

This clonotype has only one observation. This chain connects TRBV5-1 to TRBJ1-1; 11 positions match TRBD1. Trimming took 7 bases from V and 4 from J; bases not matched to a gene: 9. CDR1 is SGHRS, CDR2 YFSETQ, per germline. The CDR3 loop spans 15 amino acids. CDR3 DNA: TGCGCCAGCCAAAAGGGACAGGGGGGAATCACTGAAGCTTTCTTT. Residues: CASQKGQGGITEAFF.

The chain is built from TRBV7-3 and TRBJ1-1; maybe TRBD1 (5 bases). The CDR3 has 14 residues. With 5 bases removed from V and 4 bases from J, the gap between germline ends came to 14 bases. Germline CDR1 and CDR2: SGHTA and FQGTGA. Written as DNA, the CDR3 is TGTGCCAGCAGCCCCCCCGGGACTCCCACTGAAGCTTTCTTT. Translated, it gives CASSPPGTPTEAFF. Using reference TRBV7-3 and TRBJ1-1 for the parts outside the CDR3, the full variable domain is GAGVSQTPSNKVTEKGKYVELRCDPISGHTALYWYRQSLGQGPEFLIYFQGTGAADDSGLPNDRFFAVRPEGSVSTLKIQRTERGDSAVYLCASSPPGTPTEAFFGQGTRLTVV.

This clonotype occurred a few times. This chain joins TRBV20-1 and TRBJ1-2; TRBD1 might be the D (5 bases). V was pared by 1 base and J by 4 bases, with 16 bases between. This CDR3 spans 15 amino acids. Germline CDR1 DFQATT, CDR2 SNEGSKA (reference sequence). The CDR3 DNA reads TGCAGTGCTAGAGGTGGGGGAGGGGACTTCTATGGCTACACCTTC. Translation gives CSARGGGGDFYGYTF.

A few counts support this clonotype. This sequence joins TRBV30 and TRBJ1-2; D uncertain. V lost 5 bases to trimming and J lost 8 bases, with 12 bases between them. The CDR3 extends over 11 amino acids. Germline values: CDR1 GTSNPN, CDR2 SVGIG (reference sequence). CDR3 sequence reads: CAWSRTRGYTF. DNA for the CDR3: TGTGCCTGGTCTCGGACTCGGGGCTACACCTTC.

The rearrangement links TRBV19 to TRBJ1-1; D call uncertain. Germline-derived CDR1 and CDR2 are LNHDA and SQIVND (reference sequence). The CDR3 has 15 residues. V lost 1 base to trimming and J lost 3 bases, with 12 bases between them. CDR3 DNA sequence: TGTGCCAGTAGTATAGCGGACGTGTGGGACACTGAAGCTTTCTTT. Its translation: CASSIADVWDTEAFF. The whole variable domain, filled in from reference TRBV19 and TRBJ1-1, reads DGGITQSPKYLFRKEGQNVTLSCEQNLNHDAMYWYRQDPGQGLRLIYYSQIVNDFQKGDIAEGYSVSREKKESFPLTVTSAQKNPTAFYLCASSIADVWDTEAFFGQGTRLTVV.

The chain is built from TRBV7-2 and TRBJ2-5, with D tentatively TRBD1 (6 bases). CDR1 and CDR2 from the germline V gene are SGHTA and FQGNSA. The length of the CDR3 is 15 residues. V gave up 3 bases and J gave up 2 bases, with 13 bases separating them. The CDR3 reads CASSLQGSGQETQYF. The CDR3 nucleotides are TGTGCCAGCAGCTTGCAGGGGAGCGGACAAGAGACCCAGTACTTC.

The CDR3, as DNA: TGCAGTGCTCGATCGGGGACAGGGAACAATAATTCACCCCTCCACTTT. This translates into CSARSGTGNNNSPLHF. The chain joins TRBV20-1 to TRBJ1-6; 9 bases are shared with TRBD1. In germline, CDR1 is DFQATT, CDR2 SNEGSKA (reference sequence). V shed 5 bases and J 5 bases; nucleotides not matched to a gene: 10. This CDR3 is built from 16 residues.

CDR3 coding DNA: TGCAGTGCTAGGGGGACTAGCGTCTACAATGAGCAGTTCTTC. Amino acid sequence: CSARGTSVYNEQFF. The rearrangement joins TRBV20-1 to TRBJ2-1; TRBD2 aligns across 10 bases. CDR3 length: 14 amino acids. Germline CDR1 reads DFQATT; CDR2 reads SNEGSKA (reference sequence). V trimming: 3 bases; J trimming: 3 bases; junction bases outside the gene matches: 2.

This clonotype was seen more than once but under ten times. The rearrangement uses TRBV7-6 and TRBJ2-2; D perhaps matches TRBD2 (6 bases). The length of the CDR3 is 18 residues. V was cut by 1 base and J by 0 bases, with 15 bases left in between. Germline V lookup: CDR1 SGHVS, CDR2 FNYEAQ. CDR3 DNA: TGTGCCAGCAGCTTAGGCAGGAGGGGCGGCCCGAACACCGGGGAGCTGTTTTTT. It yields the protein CASSLGRRGGPNTGELFF.

CDR3 protein: CSAWYREGPNTGELFF. The DNA for the CDR3 is TGCAGTGCTTGGTATCGGGAGGGCCCCAACACCGGGGAGCTGTTTTTT. The chain is built from TRBV20-1 and TRBJ2-2; 8 bases line up with TRBD2. The CDR3 contains 16 residues. Per the germline V gene, CDR1 is DFQATT and CDR2 is SNEGSKA (reference sequence). V trimming: 5 bases; J trimming: 2 bases; junction bases outside the gene matches: 10.

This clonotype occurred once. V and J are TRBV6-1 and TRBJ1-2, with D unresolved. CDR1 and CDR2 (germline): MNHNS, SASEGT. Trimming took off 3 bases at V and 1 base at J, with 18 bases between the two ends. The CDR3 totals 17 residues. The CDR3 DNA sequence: TGTGCCAGCAGTGAGAGGCAGTCTTCAGAGAATAACTATGGCTACACCTTC. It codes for CASSERQSSENNYGYTF.

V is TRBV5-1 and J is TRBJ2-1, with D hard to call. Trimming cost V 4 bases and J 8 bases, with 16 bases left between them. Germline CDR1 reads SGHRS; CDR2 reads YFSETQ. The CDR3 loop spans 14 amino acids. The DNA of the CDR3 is TGCGCCAGCAGCCTACGACTTCCAGAGGATGAGCAGTTCTTC. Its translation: CASSLRLPEDEQFF. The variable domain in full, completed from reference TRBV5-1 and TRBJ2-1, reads KAGVTQTPRYLIKTRGQQVTLSCSPISGHRSVSWYQQTPGQGLQFLFEYFSETQRNKGNFPGRFSGRQFSNSRSEMNVSTLELGDSALYLCASSLRLPEDEQFFGPGTRLTVL.

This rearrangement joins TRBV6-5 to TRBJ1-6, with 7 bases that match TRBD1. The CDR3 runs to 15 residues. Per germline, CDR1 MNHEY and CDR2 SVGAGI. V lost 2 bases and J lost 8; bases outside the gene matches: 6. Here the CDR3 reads CASSYRRQGDSPLHF. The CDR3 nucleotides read TGTGCCAGCAGTTACCGCCGACAGGGTGATTCACCCCTCCACTTT.

CDR3 loop: CAANDGNSNQPQHF. DNA of the CDR3: TGTGCCGCTAATGACGGAAATAGCAATCAGCCCCAGCATTTT. J is TRBJ1-5 and V is TRBV24-1; no firm D call. Deletions cut 12 bases from V and 0 bases from J, with 14 bases between. The CDR3 runs to 14 residues. Germline V lookup: CDR1 KGHDR, CDR2 SFDVKD.

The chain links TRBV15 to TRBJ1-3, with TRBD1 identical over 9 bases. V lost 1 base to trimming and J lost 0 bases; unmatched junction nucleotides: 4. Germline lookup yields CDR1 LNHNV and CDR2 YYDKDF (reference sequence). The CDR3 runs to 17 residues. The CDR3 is CATSRGQGGNSGNTIYF. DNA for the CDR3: TGTGCCACCAGCAGAGGACAGGGGGGAAACTCTGGAAACACCATATATTTT. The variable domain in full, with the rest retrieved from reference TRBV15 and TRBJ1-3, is DAMVIQNPRYQVTQFGKPVTLSCSQTLNHNVMYWYQQKSSQAPKLLFHYYDKDFNNEADTPDNFQSRRPNTSFCFLDIRSPGLGDTAMYLCATSRGQGGNSGNTIYFGEGSWLTVV.

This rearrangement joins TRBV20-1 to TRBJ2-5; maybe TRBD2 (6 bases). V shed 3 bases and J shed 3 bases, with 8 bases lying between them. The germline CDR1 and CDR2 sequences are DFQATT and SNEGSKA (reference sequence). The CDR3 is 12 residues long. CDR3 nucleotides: TGCAGTGCTAGGGGGGGAAAAGAGACCCAGTACTTC. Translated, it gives CSARGGKETQYF.

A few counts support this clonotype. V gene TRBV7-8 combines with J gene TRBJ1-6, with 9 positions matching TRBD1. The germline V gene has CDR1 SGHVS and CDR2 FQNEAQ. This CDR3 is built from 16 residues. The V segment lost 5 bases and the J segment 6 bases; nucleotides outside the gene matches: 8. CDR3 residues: CASSQFRDRVNSPLHF. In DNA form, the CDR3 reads TGTGCCAGCAGCCAGTTCAGGGACAGGGTTAATTCACCCCTCCACTTT.

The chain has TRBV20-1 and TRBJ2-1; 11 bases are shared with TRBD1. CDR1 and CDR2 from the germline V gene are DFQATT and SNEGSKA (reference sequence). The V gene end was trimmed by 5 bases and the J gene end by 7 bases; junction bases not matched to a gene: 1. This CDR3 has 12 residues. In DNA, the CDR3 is TGCAGTGCTGGGGACAGGGGGAATGAGCAGTTCTTC. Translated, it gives CSAGDRGNEQFF.

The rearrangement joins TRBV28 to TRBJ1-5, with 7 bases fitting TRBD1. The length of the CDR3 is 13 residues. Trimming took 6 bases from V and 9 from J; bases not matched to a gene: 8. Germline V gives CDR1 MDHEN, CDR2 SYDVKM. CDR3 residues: CASSLTGFRPQHF. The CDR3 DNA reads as TGTGCCAGCAGCCTGACAGGGTTTAGGCCCCAGCATTTT.

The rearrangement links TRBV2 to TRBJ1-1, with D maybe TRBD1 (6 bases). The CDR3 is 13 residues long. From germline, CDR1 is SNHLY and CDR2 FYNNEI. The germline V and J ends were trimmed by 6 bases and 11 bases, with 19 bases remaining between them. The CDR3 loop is CASSAQGTSGAFF. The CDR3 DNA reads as TGTGCCAGCAGCGCGCAGGGGACCTCGGGGGCTTTCTTT. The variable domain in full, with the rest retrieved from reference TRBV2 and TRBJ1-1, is EPEVTQTPSHQVTQMGQEVILRCVPISNHLYFYWYRQILGQKVEFLVSFYNNEISEKSEIFDDQFSVERPDGSNFTLKIRSTKLEDSAMYFCASSAQGTSGAFFGQGTRLTVV.

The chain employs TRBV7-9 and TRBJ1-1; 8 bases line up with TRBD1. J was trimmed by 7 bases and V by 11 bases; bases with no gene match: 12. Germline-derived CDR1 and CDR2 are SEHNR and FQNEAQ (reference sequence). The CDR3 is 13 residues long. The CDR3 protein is CAPDDRGVSEAFF. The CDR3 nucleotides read TGTGCCCCGGATGACAGGGGAGTCAGTGAAGCTTTCTTT.